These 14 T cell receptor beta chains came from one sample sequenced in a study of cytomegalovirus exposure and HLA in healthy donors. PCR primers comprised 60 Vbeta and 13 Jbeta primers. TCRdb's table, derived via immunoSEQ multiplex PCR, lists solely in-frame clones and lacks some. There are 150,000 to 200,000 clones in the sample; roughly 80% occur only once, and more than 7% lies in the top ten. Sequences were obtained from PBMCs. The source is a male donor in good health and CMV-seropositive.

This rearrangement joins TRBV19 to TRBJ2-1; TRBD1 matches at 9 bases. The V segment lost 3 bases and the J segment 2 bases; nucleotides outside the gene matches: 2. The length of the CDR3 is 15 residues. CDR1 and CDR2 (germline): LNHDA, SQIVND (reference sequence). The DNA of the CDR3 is TGTGCCAGTAGTATTCGACAGGGGGCCTACAATGAGCAGTTCTTC. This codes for CASSIRQGAYNEQFF.

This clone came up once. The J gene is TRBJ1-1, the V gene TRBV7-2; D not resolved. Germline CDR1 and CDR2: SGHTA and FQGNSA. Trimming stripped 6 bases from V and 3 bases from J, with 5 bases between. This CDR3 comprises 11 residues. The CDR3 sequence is CASSPDTEAFF. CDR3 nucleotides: TGTGCCAGCAGTCCCGACACTGAAGCTTTCTTT.

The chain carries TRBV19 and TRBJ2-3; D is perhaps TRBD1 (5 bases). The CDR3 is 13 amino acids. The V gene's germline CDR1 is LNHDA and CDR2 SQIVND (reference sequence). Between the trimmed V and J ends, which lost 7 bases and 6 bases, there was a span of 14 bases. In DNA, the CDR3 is TGTGCCAGTAAACAGGCGGCTCGCGATACGCAGTATTTT. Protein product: CASKQAARDTQYF. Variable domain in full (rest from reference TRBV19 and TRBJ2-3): DGGITQSPKYLFRKEGQNVTLSCEQNLNHDAMYWYRQDPGQGLRLIYYSQIVNDFQKGDIAEGYSVSREKKESFPLTVTSAQKNPTAFYLCASKQAARDTQYFGPGTRLTVL.

The CDR3 bases are TGTGCTAGTGGTTTGAGCGCAGGGGCGATCGGCTATGGCTACACCTTC. Translated, it gives CASGLSAGAIGYGYTF. This chain links TRBV12-5 with TRBJ1-2, with a weak D call TRBD1 (6 bases). The CDR3 has 16 amino acids. Germline-derived CDR1 and CDR2 are LGHNT and FRNRAP. V lost 2 bases and J lost 4, with 17 bases in between. Drawing the rest from reference TRBV12-5 and TRBJ1-2, the complete variable domain is DARVTQTPRHKVTEMGQEVTMRCQPILGHNTVFWYRQTMMQGLELLAYFRNRAPLDDSGMPKDRFSAEMPDATLATLKIQPSEPRDSAVYFCASGLSAGAIGYGYTFGSGTRLTVV.

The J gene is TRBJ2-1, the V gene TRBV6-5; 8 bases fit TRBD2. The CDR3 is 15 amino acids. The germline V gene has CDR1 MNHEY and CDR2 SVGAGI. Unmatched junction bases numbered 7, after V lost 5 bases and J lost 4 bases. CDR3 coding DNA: TGTGCCAGCAGTCAAGAGCGGGAGAGGTACAATGAGCAGTTCTTC. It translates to CASSQERERYNEQFF.

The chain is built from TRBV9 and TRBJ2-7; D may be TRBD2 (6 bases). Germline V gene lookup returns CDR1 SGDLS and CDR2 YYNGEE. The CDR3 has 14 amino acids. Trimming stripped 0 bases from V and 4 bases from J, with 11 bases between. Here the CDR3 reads CASSVAVGGYEQYF. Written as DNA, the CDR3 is TGTGCCAGCAGCGTAGCGGTCGGGGGATACGAGCAGTACTTC.

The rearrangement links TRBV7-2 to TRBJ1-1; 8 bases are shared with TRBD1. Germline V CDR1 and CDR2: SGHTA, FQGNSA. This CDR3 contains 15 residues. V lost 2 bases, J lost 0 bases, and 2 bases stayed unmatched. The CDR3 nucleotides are TGTGCCAGCAGCTTACAGGGGGCCATGAACACTGAAGCTTTCTTT. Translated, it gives CASSLQGAMNTEAFF.

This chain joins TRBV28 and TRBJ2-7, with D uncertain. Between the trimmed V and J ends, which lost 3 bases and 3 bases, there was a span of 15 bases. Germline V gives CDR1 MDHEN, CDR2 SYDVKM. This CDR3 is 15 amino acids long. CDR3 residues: CASSLLGGYGYEQYF. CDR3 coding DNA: TGTGCCAGCAGTTTGTTAGGCGGTTACGGCTACGAGCAGTACTTC. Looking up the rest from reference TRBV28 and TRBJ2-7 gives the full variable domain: DVKVTQSSRYLVKRTGEKVFLECVQDMDHENMFWYRQDPGLGLRLIYFSYDVKMKEKGDIPEGYSVSREKKERFSLILESASTNQTSMYLCASSLLGGYGYEQYFGPGTRLTVT.

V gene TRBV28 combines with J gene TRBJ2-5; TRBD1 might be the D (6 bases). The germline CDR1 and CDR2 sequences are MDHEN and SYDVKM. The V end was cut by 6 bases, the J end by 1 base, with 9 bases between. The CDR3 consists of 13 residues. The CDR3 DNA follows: TGTGCCAGCAGACAAGGGGGCCAAGAGACCCAGTACTTC. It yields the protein CASRQGGQETQYF. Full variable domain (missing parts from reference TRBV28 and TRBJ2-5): DVKVTQSSRYLVKRTGEKVFLECVQDMDHENMFWYRQDPGLGLRLIYFSYDVKMKEKGDIPEGYSVSREKKERFSLILESASTNQTSMYLCASRQGGQETQYFGPGTRLLVL.

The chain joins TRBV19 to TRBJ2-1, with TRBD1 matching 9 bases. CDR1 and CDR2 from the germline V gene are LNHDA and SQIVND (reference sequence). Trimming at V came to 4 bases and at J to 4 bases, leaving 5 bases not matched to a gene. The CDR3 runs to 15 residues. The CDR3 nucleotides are TGTGCCAGTAGTACGGGACAGGGAAAATACAATGAGCAGTTCTTC. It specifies CASSTGQGKYNEQFF.

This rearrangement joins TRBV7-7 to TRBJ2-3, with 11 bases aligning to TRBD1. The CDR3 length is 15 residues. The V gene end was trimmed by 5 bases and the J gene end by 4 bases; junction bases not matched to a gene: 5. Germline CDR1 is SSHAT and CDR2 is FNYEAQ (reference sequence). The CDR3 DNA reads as TGTGCCAGCAGCCACGGACAGGGGGCATCAGATACGCAGTATTTT. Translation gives CASSHGQGASDTQYF.

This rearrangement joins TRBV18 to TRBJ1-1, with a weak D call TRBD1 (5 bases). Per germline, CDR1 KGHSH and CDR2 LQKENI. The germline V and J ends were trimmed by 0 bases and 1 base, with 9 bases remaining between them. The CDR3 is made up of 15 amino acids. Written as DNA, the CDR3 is TGTGCCAGCTCACCACCCAACGGGGGGAACACTGAAGCTTTCTTT. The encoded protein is CASSPPNGGNTEAFF.

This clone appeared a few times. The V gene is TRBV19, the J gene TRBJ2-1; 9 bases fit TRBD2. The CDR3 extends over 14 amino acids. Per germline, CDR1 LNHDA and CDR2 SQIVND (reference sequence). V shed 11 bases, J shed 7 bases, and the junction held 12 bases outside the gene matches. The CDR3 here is CAPWTSECLNEQFF. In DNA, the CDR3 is TGTGCCCCATGGACTAGCGAATGTTTGAATGAGCAGTTCTTC.

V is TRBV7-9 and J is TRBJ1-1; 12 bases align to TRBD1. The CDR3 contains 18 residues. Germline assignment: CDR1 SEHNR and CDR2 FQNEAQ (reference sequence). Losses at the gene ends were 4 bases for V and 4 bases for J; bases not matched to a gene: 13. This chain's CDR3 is CASSWPGTGGAMGTEAFF. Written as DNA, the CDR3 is TGTGCCAGCAGCTGGCCCGGGACAGGGGGCGCGATGGGCACTGAAGCTTTCTTT.